One sample yielded the 22 T cell receptor beta chains listed below, sequenced in a study of blood T cells in healthy people across ages. With a J-beta primer mix and a sample-barcoded 5' primer, a second PCR ran about 6 to 11 cycles. A single record per CDR3 protein comes from TCRdb applying MiXCR to the 5' RACE reads. This sample carries some 850,000 distinct CDR3 sequences, around 24% of them seen once, and the ten largest clones take around 3%. The same sample was also studied in work on T cells of mothers and their children.

Sequencing input: blood. The receptors stem from a boy younger than 18 in good health.

V usage is TRBV12-3 or TRBV12-4 and J usage is TRBJ2-7; D not resolved. CDR3 size: 11 residues. Trimming cost V 3 bases and J 3 bases, with 3 bases left between them. The CDR3 coding sequence is TGTGCCAGCAGTTTGGGCTACGAGCAGTACGTC. Its protein is CASSLGYEQYV.

V gene TRBV10-3 combines with J gene TRBJ2-5, with no clear D. Between the trimmed V and J ends, which lost 0 bases and 0 bases, there was a span of 5 bases. CDR1 is ENHRY, CDR2 SYGVKD, per germline. The CDR3 is made up of 14 amino acids. In DNA form, the CDR3 reads TGTGCCATCAGTGAGTCGAACAACCAAGAGACCCAGTACTTC. This gives the protein CAISESNNQETQYF.

The chain links TRBV12-3 or TRBV12-4 to TRBJ2-5; D is unresolved. This CDR3 has 15 residues. Trimming stripped 6 bases from V and 2 bases from J, with 16 bases between. The CDR3: CASSPTSPIQETQYF. The CDR3 coding sequence is TGTGCCAGCAGCCCGACGTCCCCAATACAAGAGACCCAGTACTTC.

J is TRBJ1-2 and V is TRBV2; 11 nucleotides line up with TRBD1. The CDR3 contains 13 residues. V was pared by 8 bases and J by 6 bases, with 5 bases of the junction left unmatched. Germline loops: CDR1 SNHLY, CDR2 FYNNEI. DNA for the CDR3: TGTGCCAGCCAACGGACAGGGGGCGATGGCTACACCTTC. It specifies CASQRTGGDGYTF.

The genes are TRBV6-6 and TRBJ2-5; 12 bases are a match to TRBD2. Germline loops: CDR1 MNHNY, CDR2 SVGAGI (reference sequence). The CDR3 extends over 16 amino acids. With 0 bases clipped from V and 4 bases from J, the junction kept 3 bases outside the gene matches. As DNA, the CDR3 is TGTGCCAGCAGTTACTCAGCTAGCGGGGGGGGAGAGACCCAGTACTTC. Its translation: CASSYSASGGGETQYF.

This chain connects TRBV20-1 to TRBJ2-3; 8 nucleotides align to TRBD2. V shed 5 bases and J 0 bases; nucleotides not matched to a gene: 7. The CDR3 length is 15 residues. The V gene's germline CDR1 is DFQATT and CDR2 SNEGSKA (reference sequence). The CDR3 reads CSAFFSGASTDTQYF. For the CDR3, the DNA is TGCAGTGCTTTTTTTAGCGGGGCGAGCACAGATACGCAGTATTTT.

The sample holds a few counts of this clonotype. CDR3 protein: CASSPSGNHEQFF. CDR3 DNA sequence: TGCGCCAGCAGCCCATCCGGGAACCATGAGCAGTTCTTC. The chain recombines TRBV4-1 with TRBJ2-1; tentative D call: TRBD2 (5 bases). The V gene's germline CDR1 is MGHRA and CDR2 YSYEKL. CDR3 length equals 13 residues. The V end was cut by 4 bases, the J end by 8 bases, with 12 bases between.

This clonotype is a singleton in its sample. The chain joins TRBV20-1 to TRBJ2-1; 7 bases map to TRBD2. The DNA matches TRBJ2-5 better at its end, which makes the J call doubtful. The CDR3 totals 15 residues. From germline, CDR1 is DFQATT and CDR2 SNEGSKA (reference sequence). The CDR3 loop is CSPAGGTMGRGTQYF. DNA of the CDR3: TGCAGTCCCGCTGGTGGGACTATGGGGAGGGGGACCCAGTACTTC.

This clonotype was seen a few times. The V call is TRBV5-1, the J call TRBJ1-1; 7 bases are a match to TRBD1. This CDR3 comprises 15 residues. In germline, CDR1 is SGHRS, CDR2 YFSETQ. J gave up 4 bases and V 1 base, and 7 bases lay outside the gene matches. As DNA, the CDR3 is TGCGCCAGCAGCTTGCAGGGGGTGAAGGCCACTGAAGCTTTCTTT. This codes for CASSLQGVKATEAFF.

This clonotype was counted between two and nine times. The rearrangement links TRBV7-9 to TRBJ1-6, with 9 bases matching TRBD1. The CDR3 runs 15 residues. J lost 9 bases, V lost 5 bases, and 8 bases had no gene match. From germline, CDR1 is SEHNR and CDR2 FQNEAQ (reference sequence). CDR3 DNA: TGTGCCAGCAGCCATCCGGGACAGGGTACTTCACCCCTCCACTTT. Residues: CASSHPGQGTSPLHF.

This rearrangement joins TRBV13 to TRBJ2-3, with 7 positions matching TRBD1. CDR1 is PRHDT and CDR2 is FYEKMQ in the germline V gene (reference sequence). The junction had 9 bases not matched to a gene; V was cut back by 5 bases and J by 1 base. The CDR3 contains 16 residues. The CDR3 region is CASSPRQGEGTDTQYF. The CDR3 DNA is TGTGCCAGCAGCCCCCGACAGGGCGAGGGCACAGATACGCAGTATTTT. The full variable domain, completed using reference TRBV13 and TRBJ2-3, is AAGVIQSPRHLIKEKRETATLKCYPIPRHDTVYWYQQGPGQDPQFLISFYEKMQSDKGSIPDRFSAQQFSDYHSELNMSSLELGDSALYFCASSPRQGEGTDTQYFGPGTRLTVL.

In this sample, this clonotype turned up a few times. A much larger clone differs from this one at a single base, so this may be a read error. The CDR3 carries no conserved terminal phenylalanine or tryptophan, so it likely arises from a read error. This chain connects TRBV7-9 to TRBJ2-3; possible D gene TRBD2, 7 bases. Trimming shortened V by 3 bases and J by 4 bases, and 17 bases separated the two germline ends. The germline V gene encodes CDR1 SEHNR and CDR2 FQNEAQ (reference sequence). This CDR3 is built from 16 residues. DNA of the CDR3: TGTGCCAGCAGCTTGGCTGCGGGGGCCTTGCCAGATACGCAGTATGTT. It translates to CASSLAAGALPDTQYV.

This clonotype has just a few counts. The rearrangement links TRBV7-9 to TRBJ2-4, with 7 nucleotides matching TRBD2. Per germline, CDR1 SEHNR and CDR2 FQNEAQ (reference sequence). The CDR3 sequence is 16 residues long. V shed 5 bases, J shed 1 base, and the junction held 8 bases outside the gene matches. The CDR3 nucleotides read TGTGCCAGCAGCCATCCTCGGGGGGAGGCCAAAAACATTCAGTACTTC. It specifies CASSHPRGEAKNIQYF.

The rearrangement links TRBV6-1 to TRBJ2-5; D unclear. This CDR3 has 14 amino acids. From germline, CDR1 is MNHNS and CDR2 SASEGT. V was pared by 3 bases and J by 0 bases, with 8 bases between. The CDR3 nucleotides read TGTGCCAGCAGTGAGTACCTGAACCAAGAGACCCAGTACTTC. Its protein is CASSEYLNQETQYF.

V and J are TRBV6-1 and TRBJ2-2; D is unresolved. The CDR3 runs to 14 residues. Germline V gene data show CDR1 as MNHNS and CDR2 as SASEGT. V was trimmed by 6 bases and J by 3 bases, leaving 11 bases between them. DNA for the CDR3: TGTGCCAGCAGCGACCGTCCGGACACCGGGGAGCTGTTTTTT. It translates to CASSDRPDTGELFF.

The V and J genes are TRBV5-1 and TRBJ2-5; D call uncertain. The V gene's germline CDR1 is SGHRS and CDR2 YFSETQ. The CDR3 is 11 residues long. Between the trimmed V and J ends, which lost 7 bases and 1 base, there was a span of 5 bases. CDR3: CASQAQETQYF. CDR3 coding DNA: TGCGCCAGCCAAGCCCAAGAGACCCAGTACTTC. The variable domain in full, with the rest retrieved from reference TRBV5-1 and TRBJ2-5, is KAGVTQTPRYLIKTRGQQVTLSCSPISGHRSVSWYQQTPGQGLQFLFEYFSETQRNKGNFPGRFSGRQFSNSRSEMNVSTLELGDSALYLCASQAQETQYFGPGTRLLVL.

The rearrangement joins TRBV5-5 to TRBJ2-7; 7 bases are shared with TRBD1. CDR1 is SGHKS, CDR2 YYEKEE, per germline (reference sequence). This CDR3 has 15 residues. J was trimmed by 4 bases and V by 4 bases; bases with no gene match: 11. The CDR3 nucleotides are TGTGCCAGCAGCGCCCCCCAACAGGGGTTGTACGAGCAGTACTTC. Protein product: CASSAPQQGLYEQYF.

The genes are TRBV28 and TRBJ2-5, with TRBD2 matching 9 bases. CDR1 MDHEN and CDR2 SYDVKM come from the germline V gene. This CDR3 is built from 14 residues. With 6 bases clipped from V and 4 bases from J, the junction kept 6 bases outside the gene matches. The CDR3 spells CASSPLAGLETQYF. CDR3 bases: TGTGCCAGCAGCCCACTAGCGGGCTTAGAGACCCAGTACTTC.

The sample holds a few counts of this clonotype. The V gene is TRBV3-1, the J gene TRBJ2-5, with 9 bases aligning to TRBD2. The CDR3 has 14 residues. The junction had 2 bases not matched to a gene; V was cut back by 6 bases and J by 0 bases. Germline lookup yields CDR1 LGHDT and CDR2 YNNKEL (reference sequence). The DNA for the CDR3 is TGTGCCAGCAGGCGACTAGCGGACCAAGAGACCCAGTACTTC. Residues: CASRRLADQETQYF.

There are a few counts of this clonotype. The chain links TRBV7-2 to TRBJ2-2, with a tentative D call TRBD2 (6 bases). This CDR3 comprises 16 residues. Germline CDR1 is SGHTA and CDR2 is FQGNSA. V was clipped by 2 bases and J by 4 bases, with 14 bases between them. The CDR3 DNA reads TGTGCCAGCAGCTTAATTGCAGGACTACTCACCGGGGAGCTGTTTTTT. Translated, it gives CASSLIAGLLTGELFF.

The V call is TRBV18, the J call TRBJ2-3; D remains ambiguous. Trimming took off 6 bases at V and 2 bases at J, with 9 bases between the two ends. Germline V gene lookup returns CDR1 KGHSH and CDR2 LQKENI. This CDR3 has 13 residues. DNA for the CDR3: TGTGCCAGCTCTTGGCGGCCCACAGATACGCAGTATTTT. This gives the protein CASSWRPTDTQYF. The full variable domain, completed using reference TRBV18 and TRBJ2-3, is NAGVMQNPRHLVRRRGQEARLRCSPMKGHSHVYWYRQLPEEGLKFMVYLQKENIIDESGMPKERFSAEFPKEGPSILRIQQVVRGDSAAYFCASSWRPTDTQYFGPGTRLTVL.

The chain combines TRBV7-6 with TRBJ2-7, with D possibly TRBD1 on 5 matching bases. The CDR3 loop spans 13 amino acids. Germline-derived CDR1 and CDR2 are SGHVS and FNYEAQ. V dropped 0 bases and J dropped 4 bases, with 7 bases sitting between them. The CDR3 coding sequence is TGTGCCAGCAGCTTAGCCCGACAGTACGAGCAGTACTTC. The encoded protein is CASSLARQYEQYF.